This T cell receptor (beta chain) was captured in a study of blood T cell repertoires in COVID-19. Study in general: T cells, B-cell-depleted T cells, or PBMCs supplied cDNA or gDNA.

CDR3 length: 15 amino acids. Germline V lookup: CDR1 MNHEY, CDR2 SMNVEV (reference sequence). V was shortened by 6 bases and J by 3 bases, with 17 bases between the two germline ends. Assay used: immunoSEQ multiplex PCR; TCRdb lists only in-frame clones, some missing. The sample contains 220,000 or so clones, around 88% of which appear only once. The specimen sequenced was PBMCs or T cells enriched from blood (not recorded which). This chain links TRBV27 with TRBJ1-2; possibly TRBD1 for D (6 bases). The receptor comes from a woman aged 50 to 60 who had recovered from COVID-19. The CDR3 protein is CASSSWIGGDYGYTF. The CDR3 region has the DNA TGTGCCAGCAGCTCGTGGATAGGGGGGGACTATGGCTACACCTTC.